This T cell receptor (beta chain) stems from a study of shared clonotypes between healthy human individuals. Study-level results: Genetic and exposure-history diversity was limited by the few donors.

To note about this clone: Antigen: not known. Other DNA sequences in the same sample also yield this CDR3.

Assay: immunoSEQ multiplex PCR; the TCRdb copy retains only in-frame clones and omits some. The sample has some 2.1 million clones, roughly 93% seen once. Naive CD8 cells comprised CD45RO-negative, CCR7-positively selected cells, excluding terminally differentiated effector memory CD45RA+ cells. The CDR3 is made up of 13 amino acids. The germline V gene encodes CDR1 SEHNR and CDR2 FQNEAQ (reference sequence). V was shortened by 7 bases and J by 5 bases, with 14 bases between the two germline ends. This clonotype originated in a man between 18 and 29 years old in good health. Some clones in this sample may be carry-over from other donors' samples. The genes are TRBV7-9 and TRBJ1-1; D perhaps matches TRBD1 (5 bases). The material sequenced was naive CD8+ T cells from PBMCs. The CDR3 loop is CASTPGGVTEAFF. CDR3 nucleotide sequence: TGTGCCAGCACCCCCGGGGGGGTTACTGAAGCTTTCTTT.